This T cell receptor (beta chain) was found in a study of blood T cell repertoires in COVID-19. Study-wide background: Collection of acute and convalescent COVID-19 samples took place in the United States, Italy and Spain.

Clones were sequenced by immunoSEQ multiplex PCR, and TCRdb holds only the in-frame ones, with some missing. This table has about 92,000 clones, approximately 90% appearing once. CDR1 MNHEY and CDR2 SVGAGI come from the germline V gene. V dropped 7 bases and J dropped 4 bases, with 13 bases sitting between them. This CDR3 spans 13 amino acids. The material sequenced was peripheral blood. The receptor comes from a woman aged 55-70 years with COVID-19, enrolled during active disease. The J gene is TRBJ1-2, the V gene TRBV6-5; a possible D gene is TRBD1 (5 bases). The CDR3 coding sequence is TGTGCCAGCAAGAAGACAGACCGCTATGGCTACACCTTC. Translating gives CASKKTDRYGYTF.